This TCR beta chain was found in a study of blood T cell repertoires in COVID-19. Study background: COVID-19 samples collected from the United States, Italy and Spain covered acute and convalescent phases. PBMCs, B-cell-depleted T cells, or T cells were the source of the cDNA or gDNA that made up the material.

Clones were sequenced by immunoSEQ multiplex PCR, and TCRdb holds only the in-frame ones, with some missing. The data show approximately 65,000 clones, about nine tenths seen once. V was pared by 5 bases and J by 4 bases, with 17 bases between. Germline assignment: CDR1 MDHEN and CDR2 SYDVKM. CDR3 size: 15 residues. The chain couples TRBV28 to TRBJ1-1; no clear D. The sequencing input was peripheral blood. This clonotype was sampled from a woman younger than 35 with acute or convalescent COVID-19. The DNA of the CDR3 is TGTGCCAGCAGTCCACCTGGCGCATCGGGCACTGAAGCTTTCTTT. Translating it yields CASSPPGASGTEAFF.